Each of the 4 T cell receptor beta chains below was sequenced from the same sample in a study of CD8+ T cells in alopecia areata. After isolation, RNA underwent reverse transcription to generate cDNA as the sequencing template. Some clones are missing from TCRdb's copy, which holds only in-frame ones; the method was immunoSEQ multiplex PCR. This sample carries around 140,000 clones, 45% to 60% of them seen once, and the ten largest clones take about 16%. Treatment: oral pan-JAK inhibitor, 5-10 mg twice daily. The source material was CD8+ T cells sorted from blood, sampled at week 4, from a patient treated with tofacitinib. These receptors came from a human donor with alopecia areata.

This clone turned up a few times. The chain recombines TRBV12-5 with TRBJ2-7, with D perhaps TRBD1 (5 bases). The germline CDR1 and CDR2 sequences are LGHNT and FRNRAP. V was shortened by 3 bases and J by 0 bases, with 9 bases between the two germline ends. This CDR3 has 14 residues. CDR3 DNA: TGTGCTAGTGGTTTTCAGGACATCTCCTACGAGCAGTACTTC. Translation gives CASGFQDISYEQYF.

The rearrangement joins TRBV7-9 to TRBJ2-1, with D perhaps TRBD1 (6 bases). Germline assignment: CDR1 SEHNR and CDR2 FQNEAQ (reference sequence). The CDR3 is made up of 18 amino acids. V lost 5 bases and J lost 0, with 20 bases in between. DNA for the CDR3: TGTGCCAGCAGCACACCCCAAGGGGGTAGGAGCTCCTACAATGAGCAGTTCTTC. Translation gives CASSTPQGGRSSYNEQFF. Full variable domain (remainder filled in from reference TRBV7-9 and TRBJ2-1): DTGVSQNPRHKITKRGQNVTFRCDPISEHNRLYWYRQTLGQGPEFLTYFQNEAQLEKSRLLSDRFSAERPKGSFSTLEIQRTEQGDSAMYLCASSTPQGGRSSYNEQFFGPGTRLTVL.

The chain recombines TRBV30 with TRBJ2-2; 13 positions agree with TRBD2. The CDR3 consists of 16 residues. J lost 1 base, V lost 4 bases, and 3 bases had no gene match. CDR1 and CDR2 (germline): GTSNPN, SVGIG (reference sequence). The CDR3 protein is CAWKGLAGVNTGELFF. DNA of the CDR3: TGTGCCTGGAAAGGACTAGCGGGGGTGAACACCGGGGAGCTGTTTTTT.

The rearrangement links TRBV6-5 to TRBJ1-5; D ambiguous. CDR1 MNHEY and CDR2 SVGAGI come from the germline V gene. The germline V and J ends were trimmed by 6 bases and 1 base, with 10 bases remaining between them. The length of the CDR3 is 14 residues. CDR3 nucleotides: TGTGCCAGCAGGGAATCGGACAGCAATCAGCCCCAGCATTTT. As protein: CASRESDSNQPQHF.